Detailed here is one TCR beta chain. This sample is part of a study of blood T cells in healthy people across ages. Combining a sample-barcoded 5' primer with a J-beta primer mix, a second PCR ran for 7 to 11 cycles. TCRdb fed the 5' RACE reads into MiXCR, producing one record per CDR3 protein. The table shows more than 750,000 distinct CDR3 sequences, with around 29% occurring only once. This sample was shared with a second study, whose subject was T cells of mothers and their children. Per that study: Sample barcodes plus 2-4 random nucleotides came from the M1S primer.

The specimen was blood. The TCR was taken from a middle-aged woman in good health.

The chain's CDR3 is CASSQDPAGGPTDTQYF. CDR3 sequence (DNA): TGTGCCAGCAGCCAAGATCCAGCGGGGGGGCCGACAGATACGCAGTATTTT. V usage is TRBV3-1 and J usage is TRBJ2-3; 10 positions agree with TRBD2. The CDR3 extends over 17 amino acids. Germline V gene lookup returns CDR1 LGHDT and CDR2 YNNKEL (reference sequence). V trimming: 0 bases; J trimming: 3 bases; junction bases outside the gene matches: 6.